This T cell receptor (beta chain) appears in the sequencing data of a study of radiotherapy plus CTLA-4 blockade in lung cancer. Study-wide background: Objective responses arose in approximately 17% of patients, and approximately 30% experienced disease control.

Turning to this clone: Its antigen is not known.

Trimming at V came to 4 bases and at J to 7 bases, leaving 8 bases not matched to a gene. This CDR3 comprises 15 residues. Germline assignment: CDR1 SGHRS and CDR2 YFSETQ. Profiled with immunoSEQ multiplex PCR; TCRdb holds only in-frame clones, not every one. The sample has about 25,000 clones; 60% to 85% are singletons. Study-wide findings and caveats: Blood-borne expansion of tumor-derived TCR clones followed radiotherapy plus ipilimumab. Increased serum interferon-beta after radiation also reportedly predicted response strongly.

The V gene is TRBV5-1, the J gene TRBJ1-6; 7 nucleotides line up with TRBD1. The sequence was obtained from a human donor with non-small cell lung cancer whose response to radiotherapy plus ipilimumab could not be evaluated. The sample here was peripheral blood, taken from a patient treated with radiotherapy plus ipilimumab. The CDR3 loop reads CASSVTPTGNSPLHF. The DNA of the CDR3 is TGCGCCAGCAGCGTAACTCCGACAGGGAATTCACCCCTCCACTTT. The entire variable domain, with the rest obtained from reference TRBV5-1 and TRBJ1-6, is as follows: KAGVTQTPRYLIKTRGQQVTLSCSPISGHRSVSWYQQTPGQGLQFLFEYFSETQRNKGNFPGRFSGRQFSNSRSEMNVSTLELGDSALYLCASSVTPTGNSPLHFGNGTRLTVT.